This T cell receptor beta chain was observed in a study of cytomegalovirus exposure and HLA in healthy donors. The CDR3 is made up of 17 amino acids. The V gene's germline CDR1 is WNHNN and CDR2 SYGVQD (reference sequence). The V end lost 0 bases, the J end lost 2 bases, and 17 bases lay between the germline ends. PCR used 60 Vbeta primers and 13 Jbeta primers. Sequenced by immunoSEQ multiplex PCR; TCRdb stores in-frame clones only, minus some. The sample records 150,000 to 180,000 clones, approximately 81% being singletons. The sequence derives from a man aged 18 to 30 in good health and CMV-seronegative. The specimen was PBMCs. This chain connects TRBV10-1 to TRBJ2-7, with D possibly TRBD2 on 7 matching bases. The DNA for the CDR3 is TGCGCCAGCAGTGAGTCGGCCGCCGCGGGGGCAACCTACGAGCAGTACTTC. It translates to CASSESAAAGATYEQYF.